The rows below give T cell receptor beta chains drawn from one sample of a study of cytomegalovirus exposure and HLA in healthy donors. Clones were read by immunoSEQ multiplex PCR, and TCRdb kept only the in-frame ones, dropping some. Of 70,000 to 90,000 clones listed, roughly 77% are singletons. Sequencing was done on a sample of PBMCs. These receptors were collected from a man in his forties or fifties in good health and CMV-seronegative. Both conserved end residues are part of each CDR3. The order of the fields is CDR3 length, clone size, J gene, D gene, V gene, CDR3 protein, CDR3 DNA. D genes are given only for firm matches. Some rows mark clone size as missing; the rest say once, few, many or name a class of expanded clone.

18 - TRBJ1-1 - TRBV4-1 CAISQAVYGFERNTEAFF TGCGCCATCAGCCAAGCAGTGTACGGGTTTGAGAGGAACACTGAAGCTTTCTTT
14 - TRBJ2-7 - TRBV19 CASNPRSNSYEQYF TGTGCCAGCAACCCACGTAGCAACTCCTACGAGCAGTACTTC
13 - TRBJ1-5 - TRBV28 CASRTGPNQPQHF TGTGCCAGCAGAACAGGGCCTAATCAGCCCCAGCATTTT
14 few TRBJ1-1 - TRBV18 CASSPRGGDTEAFF TGTGCCAGCTCACCAAGGGGGGGTGACACTGAAGCTTTCTTT
13 - TRBJ2-5 - TRBV7-3 CASSPQVGETQYF TGTGCCAGCAGCCCACAGGTGGGAGAGACCCAGTACTTC
14 - TRBJ1-1 - TRBV29-1 CSVEDLQTNTEAFF TGCAGCGTTGAAGATTTACAGACAAACACTGAAGCTTTCTTT
14 - TRBJ1-3 - TRBV5-1 CASSEDYSGNTIYF TGCGCCAGCAGCGAAGACTACTCTGGAAACACCATATATTTT
15 - TRBJ1-1 TRBD1 TRBV5-4 CASSRTGTGDTEAFF TGTGCCAGCAGCCGAACAGGGACAGGGGACACTGAAGCTTTCTTT
12 - TRBJ1-1 - TRBV7-9 CASSLRVPEAFF TGTGCCAGCAGCCTCAGGGTCCCTGAAGCTTTCTTT
14 - TRBJ1-5 - TRBV19 CASSIGTPGMSQHF TGTGCCAGTAGTATCGGGACACCGGGTATGTCCCAGCATTTT
13 - TRBJ2-1 - TRBV27 CASSLETGNEQFF TGTGCCAGCAGTTTAGAGACAGGCAATGAGCAGTTCTTC
14 - TRBJ1-4 - TRBV6-1 CASTGGQRHEKLFF TGTGCCAGCACCGGTGGACAAAGGCACGAAAAACTGTTTTTT
17 few TRBJ2-3 TRBD2 TRBV28 CDSSSSFGLADTDTQYF TGTGACAGCAGTTCCAGCTTCGGACTAGCGGACACAGATACGCAGTATTTT
12 - TRBJ2-7 - TRBV12-5 CASGPDYYEQYF TGTGCTAGTGGCCCGGACTACTACGAGCAGTACTTC
18 once TRBJ2-1 TRBD2 TRBV9 CASSVEGGRLAGNNEQFF TGTGCCAGCAGCGTAGAGGGAGGTCGACTAGCGGGAAACAATGAGCAGTTCTTC
16 - TRBJ2-3 TRBD2 TRBV7-9 CASSLSVAGGPDTQYF TGTGCCAGCAGCTTATCCGTAGCGGGGGGGCCCGATACGCAGTATTTT
14 - TRBJ1-1 - TRBV6-6 CASSYGQGYGEAFF TGTGCCAGCAGTTACGGGCAGGGGTATGGTGAAGCTTTCTTT
15 - TRBJ2-5 TRBD1 TRBV5-1 CASSLWGQYQETQYF TGCGCCAGCAGCTTGTGGGGACAGTACCAAGAGACCCAGTACTTC
16 few TRBJ2-7 TRBD1 TRBV5-1 CASSVQGVAASYEQYF TGCGCCAGCAGCGTTCAGGGGGTCGCCGCCTCCTACGAGCAGTACTTC
15 - TRBJ2-2 - TRBV5-1 CASSTGTRGTGELFF TGCGCCAGCAGCACGGGGACACGAGGGACCGGGGAGCTGTTTTTT
14 few TRBJ1-1 - TRBV4-1 CASRGTLKNTEAFF TGCGCCAGCAGAGGGACACTAAAGAACACTGAAGCTTTCTTT
15 - TRBJ2-2 - TRBV10-3 CAIMDPGTNTGELFF TGTGCCATCATGGACCCAGGGACGAACACCGGGGAGCTGTTTTTT
14 once TRBJ1-3 - TRBV13 CASSASGSGNTIYF TGTGCCAGCAGCGCTAGCGGGTCCGGAAACACCATATATTTT
12 - TRBJ1-1 TRBD1 TRBV29-1 CSVGQGLTEAFF TGCAGCGTGGGACAGGGGCTGACTGAAGCTTTCTTT
14 - TRBJ2-1 TRBD2 TRBV5-6 CASSFGTSSNEQFF TGTGCCAGCAGCTTCGGGACTAGTAGCAATGAGCAGTTCTTC
14 few TRBJ1-6 TRBD1 TRBV19 CASRGQGYNSPLHF TGTGCCAGCCGTGGACAGGGATATAATTCACCCCTCCACTTT
16 - TRBJ2-4 TRBD1 TRBV5-4 CASSPDRVLAKNIQYF TGTGCCAGCAGCCCTGACAGGGTTCTAGCCAAAAACATTCAGTACTTC
14 - TRBJ1-4 TRBD1 TRBV2 CASSPGGANEKLFF TGTGCCAGCAGTCCAGGGGGCGCGAATGAAAAACTGTTTTTT
16 - TRBJ2-2 - TRBV19 CATPARLGMNTGELFF TGTGCCACACCCGCCAGACTAGGGATGAACACCGGGGAGCTGTTTTTT
14 few TRBJ1-1 TRBD1 TRBV7-3 CASSPTGGYTEAFF TGTGCCAGCAGCCCAACAGGGGGCTACACTGAAGCTTTCTTT
16 - TRBJ2-1 TRBD2 TRBV29-1 CSVEGLAGGLVSEQFF TGCAGCGTCGAAGGGCTAGCGGGGGGGCTTGTCAGTGAGCAGTTCTTC
16 - TRBJ1-1 TRBD1 TRBV7-9 CASSPNLQGGRTEAFF TGTGCCAGCAGCCCTAATTTACAGGGGGGTAGGACTGAAGCTTTCTTT